These T cell receptor beta chains were read from a single sample in a study of shared clonotypes between healthy human individuals. The data were produced by immunoSEQ multiplex PCR, yet TCRdb's version contains in-frame clones alone and is incomplete. The sample has 2.3 million or so clones, more than 85% seen once. Sample: naive CD4+ T cells from PBMCs. The receptors were gathered from a man between 18 and 29 years old in good health. Some clones in this sample may be carry-over from other donors' samples. Both conserved end residues are part of each CDR3. Fields, in order: V gene, J gene, D gene, clone size, CDR3 DNA, CDR3 protein. The D gene is left open where the match is weak. The size field is filled for only some rows; it gives once, few, many or a size class.

>TRBV14|TRBJ2-7|.|.
TGTGCCAGCAGCCAGTACGGGACGTACACCTACGAGCAGTACTTC
CASSQYGTYTYEQYF
>TRBV28|TRBJ2-2|TRBD2|.
TGTGCCAGCAGTTCCTCTTATGGGACTAGCGCGAACACCGGGGAGCTGTTTTTT
CASSSSYGTSANTGELFF
>TRBV9|TRBJ1-2|TRBD1|.
TGTGCCAGCAGCGCGACTTCCGGGACAGGGGGCGTTGGCTACACCTTC
CASSATSGTGGVGYTF
>TRBV11-2|TRBJ1-3|.|.
TGTGCCAGCAGCTCTCGAACGGGCACCATATATTTT
CASSSRTGTIYF
>TRBV28|TRBJ1-5|.|few
TGTGCCAGCTTCAGGGGAAGGCAGCCCCAGCATTTT
CASFRGRQPQHF
>TRBV18|TRBJ2-5|TRBD1|.
TGTGCCAGCTCACCTGCAGGGGGCGGACAAGAGACCCAGTACTTC
CASSPAGGGQETQYF
>TRBV6-1|TRBJ1-2|.|.
TGTGCCAGCATCTCGGGGACTATTGTCTATGGCTACACCTTC
CASISGTIVYGYTF
>TRBV5-1|TRBJ2-3|TRBD2|.
TGCGCCAGCACCGGGCTAGCGGCTAGCACAGATACGCAGTATTTT
CASTGLAASTDTQYF
>TRBV5-4|TRBJ2-1|TRBD2|.
TGTGCCAGCAGCTTGGCCGGGCTAGCGGGCCACAATGAGCAGTTCTTC
CASSLAGLAGHNEQFF
>TRBV28|TRBJ2-3|.|.
TGTGCCAGCAGTTCTCATGCAGATACGCAGTATTTT
CASSSHADTQYF
>TRBV7-2|TRBJ2-3|.|.
TGTGCCAGCAGGCCAGAGAATCTCCCAGATACGCAGTATTTT
CASRPENLPDTQYF
>TRBV10-3|TRBJ2-1|TRBD2|.
TGTGCCATCAGAGGGACTAGCGGGAGCTCCTACAATGAGCAGTTCTTC
CAIRGTSGSSYNEQFF
>TRBV28|TRBJ1-5|.|.
TGTGCCAGCAGCCCTACCTCGGGTGGAGGATATCAGCCCCAGCATTTT
CASSPTSGGGYQPQHF
>TRBV28|TRBJ1-2|TRBD1|.
TGTGCCAGCAGTGCCCCGGGACAGAGTGGCTATGGCTACACCTTC
CASSAPGQSGYGYTF
>TRBV5-1|TRBJ2-1|TRBD2|.
TGCGCCAGCAGCTCACTAGCGGGAGGGCCCTATGAGCAGTTCTTC
CASSSLAGGPYEQFF
>TRBV5-5|TRBJ2-7|.|.
TGTGCCAGCAGCTTGGATCTCGCAGAGCGCGAGCAGTACTTC
CASSLDLAEREQYF
>TRBV2|TRBJ1-2|.|.
TGTGCCAGCAGTCCTTTGGGGGAGGGAACGCGATATGGCTACACCTTC
CASSPLGEGTRYGYTF
>TRBV10-3|TRBJ1-1|TRBD1|.
TGTGCCGTCCTTGGGGGGGACAGATCTGCTTTCTTT
CAVLGGDRSAFF
>TRBV4-2|TRBJ1-3|TRBD1|.
TGTGCCAGCAGCCACACTATGACAGGGACCTCTTTTGGAAACACCATATATTTT
CASSHTMTGTSFGNTIYF
>TRBV30|TRBJ1-1|.|few
TGTGCCTGGAGAGCCTGGGTCGAGACTGAAGCTTTCTTT
CAWRAWVETEAFF
>TRBV27|TRBJ2-7|.|.
TGTGCCACTCGTGGGGCCCTCAACTACGAGCAGTACTTC
CATRGALNYEQYF
>TRBV7-9|TRBJ2-1|.|.
TGTGCCAGCAGCTTAGAGGGAGCCAGGACTAACAATGAGCAGTTCTTC
CASSLEGARTNNEQFF
>TRBV27|TRBJ2-3|.|.
TGTGCCAGCACGAAACGACAGGGCACAGATACGCAGTATTTT
CASTKRQGTDTQYF
>TRBV11-2|TRBJ1-1|.|.
TGTGCCAGCAGCTTACCCAGTGGGGTGAAAGAAGCTTTCTTT
CASSLPSGVKEAFF
>TRBV6-4|TRBJ1-2|.|once
TGTGCCAGCAGTGATGACACCTATGGCTACACCTTC
CASSDDTYGYTF
>TRBV5-5|TRBJ2-5|.|once
TGTGCCAGCAGCCCTCGCGGCGAGACCCAGTACTTC
CASSPRGETQYF
>TRBV7-6|TRBJ1-1|TRBD1|.
TGTGCCAGCAGCTTAACCAACAGGGGGGCGAACACTGAAGCTTTCTTT
CASSLTNRGANTEAFF
>TRBV6-6|TRBJ2-7|TRBD1|once
TGTGCCAGCAGTTATCCCTCGGGACAGGGATATTACGAGCAGTACTTC
CASSYPSGQGYYEQYF
>TRBV30|TRBJ1-4|.|few
TGTGCCTGGGGAGGAGAGGAAAAACTGTTTTTT
CAWGGEEKLFF
>TRBV7-2|TRBJ2-1|TRBD2|.
TGTGCCAGCAGCCCACGGTGGCGGGAGCCCTACAATGAGCAGTTCTTC
CASSPRWREPYNEQFF
>TRBV5-1|TRBJ1-2|.|.
TGCGCCAGCAGTTTATCGGCTAACTATGGCTACACCTTC
CASSLSANYGYTF
>TRBV21-1|TRBJ2-1|.|.
TGTGCCAGCCCACACCCCGGGACAACCTACAATGAGCAGTTCTTC
CASPHPGTTYNEQFF
>TRBV11-2|TRBJ2-3|TRBD2|once
TGTGCCAGCAGCTTAGACACTAGCGGGAGCGTCACAGATACGCAGTATTTT
CASSLDTSGSVTDTQYF
>TRBV18|TRBJ1-5|.|.
TGTGCCAGCTCAGCAGGGGCTACCAATCAGCCCCAGCATTTT
CASSAGATNQPQHF
>TRBV5-1|TRBJ2-6|.|once
TGCGCCAGCAGCTTGGAGGCGGCTGGGGCCAACGTCCTGACTTTC
CASSLEAAGANVLTF
>TRBV4-2|TRBJ2-2|.|.
TGTGCCAGCAGCCAAGCATCAGGGATCGGGGAGCTGTTTTTT
CASSQASGIGELFF
>TRBV4-1|TRBJ1-5|.|.
TGCGCCAGCAGCCCGACACCAGGGAGGGTCGGGAGTCAGCCCCAGCATTTT
CASSPTPGRVGSQPQHF
>TRBV28|TRBJ1-5|TRBD1|.
TGTGCCAGCAGACCCAACCCCGGGACAGGGGCGGATCAGCCCCAGCATTTT
CASRPNPGTGADQPQHF
>TRBV18|TRBJ2-2|.|.
TGTGCCAGCTCACTCGTACTAACGAACACCGGGGAGCTGTTTTTT
CASSLVLTNTGELFF
>TRBV7-8|TRBJ2-1|TRBD1|once
TGTGCCAGCAGCCAAAGAGACAGGGCTTTTAGCTCCTACAATGAGCAGTTCTTC
CASSQRDRAFSSYNEQFF
>TRBV18|TRBJ2-7|.|.
TGTGCCAGCTCACCTTACGACGGGAGCTCCTACGAGCAGTACTTC
CASSPYDGSSYEQYF
>TRBV6-5|TRBJ2-5|.|.
TGTGCCAGCAGCTCCGGCCATAAAGGACGAGAGACCCAGTACTTC
CASSSGHKGRETQYF
>TRBV11-2|TRBJ2-7|.|.
TGTGCCAGCAGCCCGGGGGCGGCCTACGAGCAGTACTTC
CASSPGAAYEQYF
>TRBV15|TRBJ2-6|.|.
TGTGCCACCAGCAGAGATCATTGGGTCGCTGGGGCCAACGTCCTGACTTTC
CATSRDHWVAGANVLTF
>TRBV14|TRBJ2-5|.|.
TGTGCCAGCAGTCTAAACCTCGGAGGAGGGGAGACCCAGTACTTC
CASSLNLGGGETQYF
>TRBV5-1|TRBJ1-5|.|.
TGCGCCAGCAGCGGGACGGTCCCAAGCAATCAGCCCCAGCATTTT
CASSGTVPSNQPQHF
>TRBV7-9|TRBJ2-1|TRBD2|.
TGTGCCAGCAGCTTACTGAGGGAGGGCCCGAATGAGCAGTTCTTC
CASSLLREGPNEQFF
>TRBV15|TRBJ2-7|.|.
TGTGCCACCAGCAGAGATCTTATTCGTGGCGAGCAGTACTTC
CATSRDLIRGEQYF
>TRBV2|TRBJ1-5|TRBD1|.
TGTGCCAGCACGGGACAGGGGGTAGGGCAGCCCCAGCATTTT
CASTGQGVGQPQHF
>TRBV28|TRBJ1-5|.|.
TGTGCCAGCAGTCCCCAGAGCCACCGGAGCAATCAGCCCCAGCATTTT
CASSPQSHRSNQPQHF
>TRBV20-1|TRBJ1-1|TRBD1|.
TGCAGTGCTAAGACAGGGTATGAAGCTTTCTTT
CSAKTGYEAFF
>TRBV9|TRBJ2-1|TRBD2|.
TGTGCCAGCAGCGCGACTAGCGGGTTGTACAATGAGCAGTTCTTC
CASSATSGLYNEQFF
>TRBV7-2|TRBJ2-7|.|.
TGTGCCAGCAGCCCCGATTACCGGGCCACCAGTTACGAGCAGTACTTC
CASSPDYRATSYEQYF
>TRBV6-6|TRBJ2-7|.|.
TGTGCCAGCAGCTCCGGGACTGGCACCTACGAGCAGTACTTC
CASSSGTGTYEQYF
>TRBV7-3|TRBJ2-3|TRBD2|.
TGTGCCAGCAGCCACAGACTAGCGGGTTCGTCACCAACGCAGTATTTT
CASSHRLAGSSPTQYF